These T cell receptor beta chains were read from a single sample in a study of control samples from healthy donors and cancer patients. Generated by immunoSEQ multiplex PCR, the TCRdb table keeps only in-frame clones and is missing some. The sample has 95,000 to 150,000 clones, around 87% seen once. The specimen was blood. These receptors were obtained from a man aged 55 to 70 in good health. The CDR3 runs from the conserved cysteine through the conserved F or W. A D gene is named only where the DNA matches it firmly. A clone size is listed for some rows: how often the clone was seen (once, few, many), or a class if it is expanded.

- | 15 | TRBJ1-1 | TRBV18 | - | CASSPFGQMNTEAFF | TGTGCCAGCTCACCGTTTGGACAGATGAACACTGAAGCTTTCTTT
- | 16 | TRBJ1-3 | TRBV3-1/TRBV3-2 | TRBD1 | CASSRGQGAYGNTIYF | TGTGCCAGCAGCCGAGGACAGGGGGCTTATGGAAACACCATATATTTT
- | 18 | TRBJ1-1 | TRBV7-2 | TRBD1 | CASSLDQPFSTGKPEAFF | TGTGCCAGCAGCTTAGACCAACCCTTTTCGACAGGGAAACCCGAAGCTTTCTTT
- | 13 | TRBJ1-2 | TRBV3-1/TRBV3-2 | TRBD1 | CASSPGQLYGYTF | TGTGCCAGCAGCCCGGGACAGCTCTATGGCTACACCTTC
- | 16 | TRBJ1-5 | TRBV6-1 | - | CASSEGLGNNNQPQHF | TGTGCCAGCAGTGAAGGGTTAGGAAATAACAATCAGCCCCAGCATTTT
- | 12 | TRBJ1-1 | TRBV12-3/TRBV12-4 | - | CASSLLSTEAFF | TGTGCCAGCAGTTTATTAAGCACTGAAGCTTTCTTT
- | 14 | TRBJ1-4 | TRBV19 | - | CASRYGRNNEKLFF | TGTGCCAGTAGATATGGGCGGAATAATGAAAAACTGTTTTTT
once | 14 | TRBJ2-5 | TRBV19 | TRBD1 | CASSTSGGQETQYF | TGTGCCAGTAGTACGTCAGGGGGTCAAGAGACCCAGTACTTC
- | 15 | TRBJ2-7 | TRBV7-9 | TRBD1 | CASSEGTGGSYEQYF | TGTGCCAGCAGCGAGGGGACAGGGGGCTCCTACGAGCAGTACTTC
- | 15 | TRBJ2-3 | TRBV7-2 | TRBD2 | CASSLVGLVTDTQYF | TGTGCCAGCAGCTTAGTGGGACTAGTCACAGATACGCAGTATTTT
- | 15 | TRBJ1-1 | TRBV28 | - | CASLPERAQNTEAFF | TGTGCCAGTCTACCGGAACGAGCCCAGAACACTGAAGCTTTCTTT
few | 15 | TRBJ1-5 | TRBV5-7 | - | CASSLEDYSNQPQHF | TGTGCCAGCAGCTTGGAGGACTATAGCAATCAGCCCCAGCATTTT
few | 13 | TRBJ1-1 | TRBV7-9 | - | CAGGQFRATEAFF | TGTGCCGGTGGGCAGTTCCGAGCCACTGAAGCTTTCTTT
- | 15 | TRBJ1-3 | TRBV28 | - | CASSLISRTGNTIYF | TGTGCCAGCAGCCTTATTTCACGAACTGGAAACACCATATATTTT
once | 14 | TRBJ2-1 | TRBV7-2 | TRBD1 | CASSIVTGGSEQFF | TGTGCCAGCAGCATCGTAACAGGGGGTTCTGAGCAGTTCTTC
- | 18 | TRBJ1-3 | TRBV28 | - | CASTSGGIDGSSGNTIYF | TGTGCCAGCACCTCCGGGGGGATAGACGGCAGCTCTGGAAACACCATATATTTT
- | 16 | TRBJ1-1 | TRBV7-9 | - | CASSPSGSAGNTEAFF | TGTGCCAGCAGCCCTTCTGGGTCCGCAGGGAACACTGAAGCTTTCTTT
- | 15 | TRBJ2-5 | TRBV25-1 | - | CASSPADSPWETQYF | TGTGCCAGCAGTCCCGCGGACAGTCCCTGGGAGACCCAGTACTTC
- | 15 | TRBJ1-1 | TRBV2 | - | CASSVVVVVGGHAFF | TGTGCCAGCAGTGTAGTGGTAGTAGTGGGGGGGCACGCTTTCTTT
once | 14 | TRBJ2-1 | TRBV6-5 | - | CASRPGGAYNEQFF | TGTGCCAGCAGACCTGGGGGCGCCTACAATGAGCAGTTCTTC